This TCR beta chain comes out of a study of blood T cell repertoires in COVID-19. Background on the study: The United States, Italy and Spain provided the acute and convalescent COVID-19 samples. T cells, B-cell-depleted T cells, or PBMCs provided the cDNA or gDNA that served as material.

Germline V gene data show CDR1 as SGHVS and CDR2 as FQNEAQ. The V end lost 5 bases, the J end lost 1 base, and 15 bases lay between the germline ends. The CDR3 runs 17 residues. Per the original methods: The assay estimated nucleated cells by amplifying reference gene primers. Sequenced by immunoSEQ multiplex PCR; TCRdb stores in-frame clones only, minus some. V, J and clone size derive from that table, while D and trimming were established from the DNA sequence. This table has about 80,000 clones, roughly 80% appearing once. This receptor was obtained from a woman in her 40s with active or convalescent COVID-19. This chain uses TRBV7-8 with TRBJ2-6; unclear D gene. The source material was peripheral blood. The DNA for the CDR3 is TGTGCCAGCAGCCGAGAGCAGGTTTTATCTGGGGCCAACGTCCTGACTTTC. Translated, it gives CASSREQVLSGANVLTF.